This record covers a single T cell receptor (beta chain). Antigen unknown. The record originates from a study of T cell responses to AZD1222 COVID-19 vaccine. General study results and limits: Seropositivity was recorded at baseline in only a handful of AZD1222 recipients. Spike was spanned by vaccine-associated CD4 TCRs, which were dominant at 160-218 and 743-854. The repertoires were collected only after the peak T cell response. Donors in the cohort were predominantly white British and more often female, and clonal diversity was possibly underestimated.

The assay was immunoSEQ multiplex PCR, and TCRdb's table has in-frame clones only and misses some. The table has 110,000 to 150,000 clones, 85% to 95% seen once. Germline values: CDR1 LGHNA, CDR2 YNFKEQ. There are 14 residues in the CDR3. The trim removed 0 bases at V and 8 bases at J, leaving 3 bases unmatched. The V and J genes are TRBV4-2 and TRBJ1-4, with 7 bases identical to TRBD1. The TCR was taken from an adult in good health. Here the sequenced sample was peripheral blood, taken on day 0 of AZD1222 vaccination. The CDR3, as DNA: TGTGCCAGCAGCCAAGAGAACAGGGGCGAAAAACTGTTTTTT. As protein: CASSQENRGEKLFF.